The sequence of this TCR beta chain was determined in a study of OX40 agonist ivuxolimab in advanced cancers. Sequencing was performed with immunoSEQ multiplex PCR; in TCRdb, only in-frame clones are kept and a portion is missing. The sample yields 20,000 to 30,000 clones, over 70% seen once. Per germline, CDR1 SGHNT and CDR2 YENEEA. The length of the CDR3 is 13 residues. The V and J ends lost 4 bases and 6 bases, in that order; junction bases with no gene match: 4. Patients were ineligible given autoimmune disease history or systemic immunosuppression. V gene TRBV11-3 combines with J gene TRBJ1-2; 8 bases are a match to TRBD1. This receptor was identified in an adult with an advanced solid tumor such as melanoma, head and neck, liver or kidney cancer. The sample in question was CD4+ or CD8+ T cells sorted from blood, obtained in a trial of the OX40 agonist ivuxolimab. CDR3 amino acids: CASSSRQGHGYTF. In DNA, the CDR3 is TGTGCCAGCAGCTCGAGACAGGGGCATGGCTACACCTTC.